This passage covers 29 T cell receptor beta chains from one sample sequenced in a study of early T cells in non-severe SARS-CoV-2 infection. TCRdb independently ran MiXCR on the 5' RACE reads; one entry per CDR3 protein. Of 25,000 to 30,000 distinct CDR3 sequences in the sample, 9.5% to 10% are singletons; the top ten hold about 13%. The sample consisted of whole blood. These receptor sequences come from an adult who was a healthcare worker with PCR-confirmed SARS-CoV-2 infection or an uninfected control (not recorded which).

This clonotype was counted ten times or more. The rearrangement links TRBV20-1 to TRBJ2-7, with D maybe TRBD1 (5 bases). The CDR3 has 13 residues. V was cut by 3 bases and J by 6 bases, with 15 bases left in between. Germline V gene lookup returns CDR1 DFQATT and CDR2 SNEGSKA (reference sequence). The CDR3 sequence: CSASQQGRGEQYF. The CDR3 DNA reads as TGCAGTGCTAGTCAGCAGGGTCGTGGCGAGCAGTACTTC.

J is TRBJ2-3 and V is TRBV7-2; the D gene could be TRBD1 or TRBD2 (5 bases each). Trimming removed 3 bases from V and 4 bases from J, with 17 bases in between. CDR3 length equals 16 residues. The germline V gene has CDR1 SGHTA and CDR2 FQGNSA. The CDR3 here is CASSFAGTGNSDTQYF. The DNA for the CDR3 is TGTGCCAGCAGCTTTGCCGGGACGGGGAACTCAGATACGCAGTATTTT.

This clonotype was observed at least ten times. The chain has TRBV19 and TRBJ2-5, with D perhaps TRBD1 or TRBD2 (5 bases each). Trimming took off 7 bases at V and 8 bases at J, with 14 bases between the two ends. Germline V CDR1 and CDR2: LNHDA, SQIVND (reference sequence). This CDR3 contains 12 residues. The CDR3 region has the DNA TGTGCCAGTACGGGACCGAGCGGTACCCAGTACTTC. It codes for CASTGPSGTQYF.

This clonotype was counted many times. V and J are TRBV10-1 and TRBJ2-3; D gene unclear. Trimming cost V 0 bases and J 5 bases, with 6 bases left between them. The CDR3 has 13 residues. The germline CDR1 and CDR2 sequences are WNHNN and SYGVQD (reference sequence). CDR3 sequence reads: CASSESQRDTQYF. CDR3 nucleotide sequence: TGCGCCAGCAGTGAGTCGCAGAGAGATACGCAGTATTTT.

Regarding this clonotype: A much larger clone sits a single nucleotide away, making a read error possible. The V gene is TRBV30, the J gene TRBJ2-3; D unclear. Between the trimmed V and J ends, which lost 0 bases and 3 bases, there was a span of 10 bases. Per the germline V gene, CDR1 is GTSNPN and CDR2 is SVGIG (reference sequence). The CDR3 contains 14 residues. CDR3 residues: CAWSVQRVTDTQYF. The CDR3 coding sequence is TGTGCCTGGAGTGTACAACGGGTGACAGATACGCAGTATTTT.

This clonotype was picked up a small number of times. This rearrangement joins TRBV7-8 to TRBJ1-4; the match to TRBD1 covers 10 bases. Germline CDR1 SGHVS, CDR2 FQNEAQ. This CDR3 has 14 residues. J was trimmed by 7 bases and V by 5 bases; bases with no gene match: 4. The CDR3, as DNA: TGTGCCAGCAGCCAGGGACAGGGGAGTGAAAAACTGTTTTTT. It codes for CASSQGQGSEKLFF.

This clonotype occurred many times. The chain has TRBV19 and TRBJ1-5, with D perhaps TRBD1 (5 bases). CDR3 size: 13 residues. In germline, CDR1 is LNHDA, CDR2 SQIVND (reference sequence). Trimming took 3 bases from V and 7 from J, leaving 10 bases between them. CDR3 nucleotides: TGTGCCAGTAGTATGGGGGTCAGGCAGCCCCAGCATTTT. Translating it yields CASSMGVRQPQHF.

This clonotype was picked up many times. This chain joins TRBV27 and TRBJ1-5; D perhaps matches TRBD1 (5 bases). The CDR3 spans 17 residues. Germline values: CDR1 MNHEY, CDR2 SMNVEV (reference sequence). Deletions cut 4 bases from V and 1 base from J, with 17 bases between. The CDR3 bases are TGTGCCAGCAGTTCATCCCCGTTGACAGTAAGCAATCAGCCCCAGCATTTT. Amino acid sequence: CASSSSPLTVSNQPQHF.

This clonotype was observed at least ten times. The V gene is TRBV2, the J gene TRBJ1-5; 10 bases map to TRBD1. This CDR3 has 15 amino acids. CDR1 and CDR2 (germline): SNHLY, FYNNEI. V shed 5 bases, J shed 6 bases, and the junction held 7 bases outside the gene matches. DNA of the CDR3: TGTGCCAGCAGTCCTCGGACAGGGGGACGTCAGCCCCAGCATTTT. This sequence encodes CASSPRTGGRQPQHF.

The chain has TRBV11-3 and TRBJ2-3; 7 positions match TRBD1. The V gene's germline CDR1 is SGHNT and CDR2 YENEEA. This CDR3 contains 13 residues. V lost 9 bases to trimming and J lost 6 bases; unmatched junction nucleotides: 9. CDR3: CASQTGPGDTQYF. The CDR3 coding sequence is TGTGCCAGTCAGACAGGGCCGGGGGATACGCAGTATTTT. The entire variable domain, with the rest obtained from reference TRBV11-3 and TRBJ2-3, is as follows: EAGVVQSPRYKIIEKKQPVAFWCNPISGHNTLYWYLQNLGQGPELLIRYENEEAVDDSQLPKDRFSAERLKGVDSTLKIQPAELGDSAVYLCASQTGPGDTQYFGPGTRLTVL.

This clonotype was seen repeatedly, ten times or more. This chain uses TRBV7-2 with TRBJ1-6; weak D call: TRBD1 (5 bases). Germline V gene lookup returns CDR1 SGHTA and CDR2 FQGNSA. CDR3 length equals 14 residues. The V gene lost 5 bases and the J gene lost 6 bases, with 11 bases spanning the gap. The chain's CDR3 is CASSLGAVNSPLHF. For the CDR3, the DNA is TGTGCCAGCAGCCTCGGGGCGGTTAATTCACCCCTCCACTTT.

This clonotype was observed at least ten times. The CDR3 protein is CAIQGTSKNIQYF. In DNA, the CDR3 is TGTGCCATCCAGGGGACGTCCAAAAACATTCAGTACTTC. This chain uses TRBV10-3 with TRBJ2-4; D possibly corresponds to TRBD1 (6 bases). Germline V gene lookup returns CDR1 ENHRY and CDR2 SYGVKD. Trimming left V 8 bases short and J 2 bases short, with 10 bases between. The CDR3 extends over 13 amino acids.

Ten or more counts support this clonotype. The CDR3 DNA follows: TGCAGCGTGGGAGTTTTGCAGAACAATGAGCAGTTCTTC. Translation gives CSVGVLQNNEQFF. The V and J genes are TRBV29-1 and TRBJ2-1, with TRBD2 as a possible D gene (5 bases). The germline CDR1 and CDR2 sequences are SQVTM and ANQGSEA. The CDR3 spans 13 residues. The V and J ends lost 6 bases and 5 bases respectively, with 14 bases between them.

At least ten counts were recorded for this clonotype. The genes are TRBV3-1 and TRBJ2-3; D unclear. Germline V lookup: CDR1 LGHDT, CDR2 YNNKEL (reference sequence). The CDR3 has 13 amino acids. With 2 bases removed from V and 0 bases from J, the gap between germline ends came to 3 bases. CDR3 loop: CASSQFSTDTQYF. As DNA, the CDR3 is TGTGCCAGCAGCCAATTTAGCACAGATACGCAGTATTTT.

This clonotype was detected a few times. The rearrangement links TRBV10-3 to TRBJ2-7; D possibly corresponds to TRBD1 (6 bases). Germline V gives CDR1 ENHRY, CDR2 SYGVKD. Trimming left V 6 bases short and J 1 base short, with 10 bases between. There are 13 residues in the CDR3. CDR3 sequence: CAISRQDSYEQYF. The CDR3 bases are TGTGCCATCAGCCGACAGGATTCCTACGAGCAGTACTTC.

Only a few counts were recorded for this clonotype. The chain couples TRBV7-2 to TRBJ2-4, with D perhaps matching TRBD1 (5 bases). In germline, CDR1 is SGHTA, CDR2 FQGNSA. V lost 5 bases and J lost 3, with 11 bases in between. CDR3 size: 14 residues. The CDR3 here is CASSPQDNKNIQYF. CDR3 in DNA: TGTGCCAGCAGCCCACAGGATAACAAAAACATTCAGTACTTC.

There are many counts of this clonotype. The chain links TRBV18 to TRBJ1-1, with unresolved D. With 3 bases removed from V and 2 bases from J, the gap between germline ends came to 13 bases. The CDR3 has 15 residues. The germline V gene has CDR1 KGHSH and CDR2 LQKENI. The CDR3 protein is CASSPSGVQNTEAFF. The DNA of the CDR3 is TGTGCCAGCTCACCTTCAGGCGTGCAAAACACTGAAGCTTTCTTT.

This clonotype was found a few times. The chain uses TRBV6-2 or TRBV6-3 and TRBJ2-7; a possible D gene is TRBD1 (5 bases). The V end was cut by 5 bases, the J end by 2 bases, with 7 bases between. Per germline, CDR1 MNHEY and CDR2 SVGEGT. CDR3 size: 12 residues. This CDR3 is CASSAQAYEQYF. CDR3 DNA: TGTGCCAGCAGTGCACAGGCCTACGAGCAGTACTTC.

This clonotype has at least ten counts. The CDR3 region has the DNA TGCAGCGGACTGGGAGGCCAAAGTCACCAAGAGACCCAGTACTTC. It encodes CSGLGGQSHQETQYF. The chain links TRBV20-1 to TRBJ2-5; D may be TRBD2 (6 bases). The CDR3 has 15 amino acids. Germline CDR1 and CDR2: DFQATT and SNEGSKA (reference sequence).

This clonotype is classed as medium-sized. The V gene is TRBV6-4, the J gene TRBJ2-2, with D hard to call. Germline lookup yields CDR1 MRHNA and CDR2 SNTAGT. The CDR3 spans 15 residues. V shed 0 bases and J shed 5 bases, with 10 bases lying between them. The CDR3 DNA sequence: TGTGCCAGCAGTGACTCAGGGTACTTGACCGGGGAGCTGTTTTTT. This gives the protein CASSDSGYLTGELFF.

This clonotype was counted between two and nine times. The junction shows a germline mismatch at one end, possibly a read error. V and J are TRBV29-1 and TRBJ2-7; D uncertain. The CDR3 is 10 amino acids. The V gene's germline CDR1 is SQVTM and CDR2 ANQGSEA. CDR3 protein: CSVEDVEQYF. Here the CDR3 DNA reads TGCAGCGTAGAAGATGTGGAGCAGTACTTC.

Many counts were recorded for this clonotype. The chain joins TRBV20-1 to TRBJ1-6; D is perhaps TRBD1 (6 bases). CDR3 length equals 13 residues. The ends were cut back, 3 bases at V and 14 bases at J, with 17 bases in the middle. Germline-derived CDR1 and CDR2 are DFQATT and SNEGSKA (reference sequence). For the CDR3, the DNA is TGCAGTGCTAGCATCACAGGGTCGTCAACCCTCCACTTT. It translates to CSASITGSSTLHF.

There are many counts of this clonotype. This chain links TRBV7-2 with TRBJ2-3; a possible D gene is TRBD2 (5 bases). CDR3 length: 16 amino acids. V was pared by 5 bases and J by 1 base, with 16 bases between. The germline gives CDR1 SGHTA, CDR2 FQGNSA. This chain's CDR3 is CASSRRQRSGTDTQYF. In DNA form, the CDR3 reads TGTGCCAGCAGCAGGAGGCAGCGTAGCGGCACAGATACGCAGTATTTT.

This clonotype was seen at least ten times. The V and J genes are TRBV10-3 and TRBJ1-4; no clear D. This CDR3 is built from 15 residues. Per germline, CDR1 ENHRY and CDR2 SYGVKD. Trimming took 10 bases from V and 1 from J, leaving 16 bases between them. The CDR3 DNA is TGTGCCACGACGGGGTCGATCGGAACTAATGAAAAACTGTTTTTT. Translated, it gives CATTGSIGTNEKLFF.

This clonotype was seen many times. This chain links TRBV7-9 with TRBJ2-5, with 12 positions matching TRBD2. The germline V gene encodes CDR1 SEHNR and CDR2 FQNEAQ (reference sequence). The trim removed 5 bases at V and 3 bases at J, leaving 13 bases unmatched. This CDR3 comprises 18 residues. DNA for the CDR3: TGTGCCAGCAGCCCTACCAGACTAGCGGGGGATATCGAAGAGACCCAGTACTTC. Its translation: CASSPTRLAGDIEETQYF.

The table lists this clonotype with a few counts. This chain uses TRBV5-1 with TRBJ2-7; perhaps D is TRBD1 or TRBD2 (6 bases each). V was pared by 5 bases and J by 0 bases, with 12 bases between. The length of the CDR3 is 14 residues. Germline CDR1 SGHRS, CDR2 YFSETQ. The CDR3, as DNA: TGCGCCAGCAGGGTCGGGGGCCCCTCCTACGAGCAGTACTTC. This sequence encodes CASRVGGPSYEQYF.

The sample holds many counts of this clonotype. This rearrangement joins TRBV20-1 to TRBJ1-1; no clear D. Germline loops: CDR1 DFQATT, CDR2 SNEGSKA (reference sequence). Trimming took 3 bases from V and 4 from J, leaving 9 bases between them. This CDR3 spans 12 amino acids. CDR3 sequence: CSASQGFTEAFF. Here the CDR3 DNA reads TGCAGTGCTAGTCAAGGGTTCACTGAAGCTTTCTTT.

This clonotype was seen only a few times. The gene calls are TRBV4-3 and TRBJ1-2, with TRBD1 identical over 8 bases. The germline CDR1 and CDR2 sequences are LGHNA and YSLEER. The length of the CDR3 is 16 residues. Trimming at V came to 0 bases and at J to 3 bases, leaving 6 bases not matched to a gene. CDR3 DNA sequence: TGCGCCAGCAGCCAAGAATGGCAGGGGGCTGACTATGGCTACACCTTC. This translates into CASSQEWQGADYGYTF.

The chain links TRBV2 to TRBJ2-3; D is possibly TRBD2 (6 bases). Germline CDR1 and CDR2: SNHLY and FYNNEI. V shed 6 bases and J shed 6 bases, with 16 bases lying between them. CDR3 length: 14 amino acids. As DNA, the CDR3 is TGTGCCAGCAGGGAGGGGACCGCCGGTGATACGCAGTATTTT. Protein sequence: CASREGTAGDTQYF.